These 7 T cell receptor beta chains were all obtained from the same sample, sequenced in a study of blood T cells in healthy people across ages. Primed by a sample-barcoded 5' primer and a J-beta primer mix, a second PCR proceeded for about 6 to 12 cycles. TCRdb analysed the 5' RACE reads with MiXCR anew, one entry per CDR3 protein. The table has around 940,000 distinct CDR3 sequences, about 51% seen once. The sample consisted of blood. These TCRs come from a woman aged 55-69 years in good health.

This clonotype was counted only a few times. The V gene is TRBV29-1, the J gene TRBJ2-5; D remains ambiguous. V was cut by 8 bases and J by 5 bases, with 15 bases left in between. This CDR3 is built from 12 residues. Germline CDR1 reads SQVTM; CDR2 reads ANQGSEA. In DNA, the CDR3 is TGCAGCTTACAGAGGAGTGGGGAGACCCAGTACTTC. Encoded protein: CSLQRSGETQYF.

This clonotype has just a few counts. The chain uses TRBV6-5 and TRBJ2-7; D possibly corresponds to TRBD2 (5 bases). Trimming removed 7 bases from V and 2 bases from J, with 18 bases in between. Germline-derived CDR1 and CDR2 are MNHEY and SVGAGI. This CDR3 is built from 15 residues. The CDR3 sequence: CASTLRPGNPYEQYF. The CDR3 DNA is TGTGCCAGCACCCTACGCCCCGGGAACCCCTACGAGCAGTACTTC.

V is TRBV27 and J is TRBJ1-2; 9 bases agree with TRBD1. V lost 6 bases, J lost 7 bases, and 3 bases stayed unmatched. This CDR3 is built from 12 residues. Looked up from germline, CDR1 is MNHEY and CDR2 is SMNVEV (reference sequence). The CDR3 spells CASRDRGIGYTF. In nucleotides, the CDR3 is TGTGCCAGCAGGGACAGGGGTATTGGCTACACCTTC.

This clonotype was detected once. This CDR3 is CASSLDTTPQPQHF. In DNA form, the CDR3 reads TGTGCCAGCTCACTCGACACTACACCCCAGCCCCAGCATTTT. V usage is TRBV18 and J usage is TRBJ1-5; D not resolved. The CDR3 is made up of 14 amino acids. Trimming shortened V by 4 bases and J by 7 bases, and 14 bases separated the two germline ends. Germline V lookup: CDR1 KGHSH, CDR2 LQKENI.

This clonotype was detected once. The chain carries TRBV6-5 and TRBJ2-1, with 7 bases that match TRBD2. This CDR3 is built from 16 residues. Germline values: CDR1 MNHEY, CDR2 SVGAGI. Trimming removed 0 bases from V and 12 bases from J; junction bases left unmatched: 14. In DNA form, the CDR3 reads TGTGCCAGCAGTTACTCCTTAGGGGCGGGAGTAAGAGGGCAGTTCTTC. This encodes CASSYSLGAGVRGQFF.

Many counts were recorded for this clonotype. The gene calls are TRBV12-3 or TRBV12-4 and TRBJ1-5; D unclear. Trimming took 3 bases from V and 6 from J, leaving 6 bases between them. CDR3 length equals 12 residues. The CDR3 here is CASSFPGQPQHF. CDR3 in DNA: TGTGCCAGCAGTTTCCCGGGTCAGCCCCAGCATTTT.

This clonotype has only a few counts. The V and J genes are TRBV6-1 and TRBJ1-2; no definite D call. V shed 6 bases and J shed 4 bases, with 12 bases lying between them. The CDR3 length is 13 residues. CDR1 MNHNS and CDR2 SASEGT come from the germline V gene. Here the CDR3 reads CASRSLAGYGYTF. The CDR3 coding sequence is TGTGCCAGCAGGAGCCTGGCAGGCTATGGCTACACCTTC.